At least ten counts were recorded for the clone carrying this TCR beta chain. Germline loops: CDR1 SNHLY, CDR2 FYNNEI. The CDR3 sequence is 14 residues long. V lost 5 bases and J lost 3, with 11 bases in between. This specimen comes from a study of T cells in Graves' hyperthyroidism and ophthalmopathy. Using RNA transcripts as the source, TCR beta CDR3 regions were amplified. The TCR CDR3 first-round RT-PCR relied on the HTBI primer set. TCRdb re-called the multiplex PCR reads through MiXCR, storing one row per CDR3 protein. The data hold a few hundred thousand distinct CDR3 sequences, with approximately 44% observed a single time.

The TCR sequence derives from a woman aged 18-29 years with Graves' hyperthyroidism. This chain connects TRBV2 to TRBJ1-5, with TRBD1 as a possible D gene (6 bases). Sample: peripheral blood or thyroid tissue (not recorded which). The CDR3 DNA sequence: TGTGCCAGCAGTTTGGACAGCCACAATCAGCCCCAGCATTTT. Translating gives CASSLDSHNQPQHF.